This TCR beta chain is from a study of T cell responses to AZD1222 COVID-19 vaccine. Germline CDR1 is SGHTA and CDR2 is FQGNSA. V lost 3 bases and J lost 5, with 13 bases in between. The CDR3 loop spans 15 amino acids. Overall study findings and caveats: Nearly half of spike-specific TCRs reportedly go after variant regions that carry no mutations. Two doses of AZD1222 preceded a rise in Spike-specific TCR breadth and depth. The number of AZD1222 recipients seropositive at baseline was only five to seven. The donor cohort was predominantly white British with a female majority, and clonal diversity may have been underestimated.

The repertoire was sequenced with immunoSEQ multiplex PCR; TCRdb's copy has only in-frame clones and lacks some. The sample contains around 100,000 clones, around nine tenths of which appear only once. About this clone: Its target is not known.

The TCR originated in an adult who received the MenACWY meningococcal vaccine as a control. This chain links TRBV7-2 with TRBJ2-2; the D gene is possibly TRBD2 (6 bases). Specimen: peripheral blood, collected 28 days after the second dose of the MenACWY control vaccine. CDR3 loop: CASSFIAGGTGELFF. The CDR3 coding sequence is TGTGCCAGCAGCTTTATCGCCGGGGGAACCGGGGAGCTGTTTTTT.